A single sample is the source of the 25 T cell receptor beta chains below, sequenced in a study of OX40 agonist ivuxolimab in advanced cancers. The protocol was immunoSEQ multiplex PCR, while the TCRdb copy is restricted to in-frame clones and leaves out a portion. The repertoire holds approximately 100,000 clones, with roughly 87% as singletons. The specimen was CD4+ or CD8+ T cells sorted from blood, collected in a trial of the OX40 agonist ivuxolimab. These receptors all come from an adult with an advanced solid tumor such as melanoma, head and neck, liver or kidney cancer.

The chain has TRBV6-5 and TRBJ1-2, with D possibly TRBD1 on 5 matching bases. The CDR3 spans 14 residues. Trimming removed 6 bases at V and 4 bases at J, with 15 bases between. The germline gives CDR1 MNHEY, CDR2 SVGAGI. The CDR3 is CASSRKRGGYGYTF. The CDR3 region has the DNA TGTGCCAGCAGCCGGAAAAGGGGTGGCTATGGCTACACCTTC.

This rearrangement joins TRBV25-1 to TRBJ2-1, with TRBD2 identical over 7 bases. The V gene end was trimmed by 7 bases and the J gene end by 5 bases; junction bases not matched to a gene: 11. The CDR3 consists of 15 residues. From germline, CDR1 is MGHDK and CDR2 SYGVNS. In DNA, the CDR3 is TGTGCCAGCAACCGGGCTAGCGGAGCAAACAATGAGCAGTTCTTC. Protein: CASNRASGANNEQFF.

The V and J genes are TRBV4-1 and TRBJ2-7, with 10 bases aligning to TRBD1. Trimming removed 4 bases from V and 1 base from J; junction bases left unmatched: 4. This CDR3 region has 15 residues. The germline V gene has CDR1 MGHRA and CDR2 YSYEKL. The DNA for the CDR3 is TGCGCCAGCAGCCTGAGACAGGGGGCATCCTACGAGCAGTACTTC. Amino acid sequence: CASSLRQGASYEQYF.

The chain carries TRBV19 and TRBJ1-4, with D unclear. CDR3 length equals 14 residues. Between the trimmed V and J ends, which lost 5 bases and 7 bases, there was a span of 14 bases. Germline assignment: CDR1 LNHDA and CDR2 SQIVND (reference sequence). The CDR3 loop is CASSPPPRLEKLFF. The CDR3, as DNA: TGTGCCAGTAGTCCCCCTCCTAGACTTGAAAAACTGTTTTTT.

The rearrangement uses TRBV4-1 and TRBJ2-7, with 11 bases identical to TRBD2. The CDR3 runs 17 residues. V trimming: 6 bases; J trimming: 5 bases; junction bases outside the gene matches: 15. Germline V gene lookup returns CDR1 MGHRA and CDR2 YSYEKL. This CDR3 is CASSRIAGGPRGNEQYF. The CDR3 bases are TGCGCCAGCAGTCGAATAGCGGGAGGGCCTCGGGGGAACGAGCAGTACTTC.

The chain links TRBV11-3 to TRBJ2-2; 13 bases are a match to TRBD2. Germline V gives CDR1 SGHNT, CDR2 YENEEA. This CDR3 is built from 20 residues. The V segment lost 0 bases and the J segment 0 bases; nucleotides outside the gene matches: 7. CDR3 DNA: TGTGCCAGCAGCTTAGATGTCGGACTAGCGGGAGAACCGAACACCGGGGAGCTGTTTTTT. As protein: CASSLDVGLAGEPNTGELFF. The full variable domain, rest sourced from reference TRBV11-3 and TRBJ2-2, is EAGVVQSPRYKIIEKKQPVAFWCNPISGHNTLYWYLQNLGQGPELLIRYENEEAVDDSQLPKDRFSAERLKGVDSTLKIQPAELGDSAVYLCASSLDVGLAGEPNTGELFFGEGSRLTVL.

The V gene is TRBV7-2, the J gene TRBJ1-4, with TRBD1 matching 7 bases. The length of the CDR3 is 14 residues. Germline V CDR1 and CDR2: SGHTA, FQGNSA. Trimming took 3 bases from V and 3 from J; bases not matched to a gene: 1. DNA of the CDR3: TGTGCCAGCAGCTTCACAGGGGCTAATGAAAAACTGTTTTTT. This sequence encodes CASSFTGANEKLFF.

The V call is TRBV28, the J call TRBJ2-7; D could derive from TRBD1 or TRBD2 (5 bases each). CDR1 and CDR2 (germline): MDHEN, SYDVKM. V was trimmed by 10 bases and J by 2 bases, leaving 15 bases between them. This CDR3 comprises 13 residues. This chain's CDR3 is CATSKGSTYEQYF. Written as DNA, the CDR3 is TGTGCCACATCCAAGGGGAGCACCTACGAGCAGTACTTC.

The chain uses TRBV4-3 and TRBJ2-7; 13 nucleotides match TRBD2. The CDR3 sequence is 18 residues long. The germline V gene has CDR1 LGHNA and CDR2 YSLEER. The V gene end was trimmed by 4 bases and the J gene end by 0 bases; junction bases not matched to a gene: 9. The CDR3, as DNA: TGCGCCAGCAGCCGAGGCGGGACTAGCGGGACCAGCTCCTACGAGCAGTACTTC. It yields the protein CASSRGGTSGTSSYEQYF.

The chain combines TRBV7-3 with TRBJ2-7; D may be TRBD1 (5 bases). Trimming removed 1 base from V and 5 bases from J, with 15 bases in between. The CDR3 extends over 15 amino acids. Germline assignment: CDR1 SGHTA and CDR2 FQGTGA. The CDR3 nucleotides read TGTGCCAGCAGCTTAAGTCCCAGGGCATGGGACGAGCAGTACTTC. It encodes CASSLSPRAWDEQYF.

About this clone: This sample includes further DNA sequences coding for the same CDR3. V gene TRBV5-1 combines with J gene TRBJ1-4; D not resolved. CDR1 SGHRS and CDR2 YFSETQ come from the germline V gene. V lost 5 bases and J lost 2, with 7 bases in between. The CDR3 loop spans 13 amino acids. DNA for the CDR3: TGCGCCAGCAGTCCCGGGACTAATGAAAAACTGTTTTTT. It encodes CASSPGTNEKLFF.

The V and J genes are TRBV6-6 and TRBJ2-3; D is ambiguous. Germline V lookup: CDR1 MNHNY, CDR2 SVGAGI (reference sequence). The ends were cut back, 6 bases at V and 0 bases at J, with 10 bases in the middle. This CDR3 has 14 amino acids. The CDR3: CASRTLYSTDTQYF. CDR3 DNA: TGTGCCAGCAGGACCCTCTACAGCACAGATACGCAGTATTTT.

J is TRBJ2-7 and V is TRBV7-9; 8 nucleotides line up with TRBD2. The CDR3 extends over 12 amino acids. CDR1 and CDR2 from the germline V gene are SEHNR and FQNEAQ (reference sequence). V was clipped by 8 bases and J by 6 bases; unmatched bases: 6. Written as DNA, the CDR3 is TGTGCCAGCGGGCTAGCGGGTTTCGAGCAGTACTTC. This codes for CASGLAGFEQYF.

This clone was observed once. V is TRBV19 and J is TRBJ1-5; 8 nucleotides align to TRBD1. The CDR3 is 15 residues long. V gave up 4 bases and J gave up 2 bases; unmatched junction bases: 4. Germline lookup yields CDR1 LNHDA and CDR2 SQIVND (reference sequence). The DNA for the CDR3 is TGTGCCAGTAGTACGGCGACAGGGGGCAATCAGCCCCAGCATTTT. Its translation is CASSTATGGNQPQHF. The variable domain in full, completed from reference TRBV19 and TRBJ1-5, reads DGGITQSPKYLFRKEGQNVTLSCEQNLNHDAMYWYRQDPGQGLRLIYYSQIVNDFQKGDIAEGYSVSREKKESFPLTVTSAQKNPTAFYLCASSTATGGNQPQHFGDGTRLSIL.

The chain employs TRBV19 and TRBJ1-5; the D is unclear. The germline V gene encodes CDR1 LNHDA and CDR2 SQIVND (reference sequence). V was pared by 10 bases and J by 4 bases, with 14 bases between. The CDR3 extends over 13 amino acids. The CDR3 region has the DNA TGTGCCACTTCGGGAAGTAGGAATCAGCCCCAGCATTTT. Its protein is CATSGSRNQPQHF.

The gene calls are TRBV28 and TRBJ2-7; D remains unclear. The V and J ends lost 6 bases and 2 bases respectively, with 11 bases between them. Looked up from germline, CDR1 is MDHEN and CDR2 is SYDVKM. The CDR3 totals 13 residues. Written as DNA, the CDR3 is TGTGCCAGCAGCCTCCTACGCGCCTACGAGCAGTACTTC. It specifies CASSLLRAYEQYF.

This sequence joins TRBV5-1 and TRBJ1-4; D is perhaps TRBD1 (6 bases). Germline CDR1 SGHRS, CDR2 YFSETQ. Trimming left V 2 bases short and J 0 bases short, with 11 bases between. The CDR3 runs 16 residues. The CDR3 region has the DNA TGCGCCAGCAGCTTAGACGGACAGACAACTAATGAAAAACTGTTTTTT. Translation gives CASSLDGQTTNEKLFF.

The J gene is TRBJ1-5, the V gene TRBV12-5; 11 bases match TRBD1. The germline CDR1 and CDR2 sequences are LGHNT and FRNRAP. The V gene end was trimmed by 7 bases and the J gene end by 5 bases; junction bases not matched to a gene: 4. This CDR3 contains 14 residues. The CDR3 DNA reads TGTGCTAGTGCCCGGACAGGGGGCTATCAGCCCCAGCATTTT. This encodes CASARTGGYQPQHF. The full variable domain, with the rest looked up from reference TRBV12-5 and TRBJ1-5, is DARVTQTPRHKVTEMGQEVTMRCQPILGHNTVFWYRQTMMQGLELLAYFRNRAPLDDSGMPKDRFSAEMPDATLATLKIQPSEPRDSAVYFCASARTGGYQPQHFGDGTRLSIL.

V gene TRBV27 combines with J gene TRBJ2-7; 9 nucleotides align to TRBD2. The germline V gene encodes CDR1 MNHEY and CDR2 SMNVEV (reference sequence). The CDR3 spans 12 residues. V dropped 7 bases and J dropped 11; count of bases not matched to a gene: 9. The CDR3 region has the DNA TGTGCCAGCACCGCCGCGGCGGGAGGGGAGTACTTC. It encodes CASTAAAGGEYF.

This rearrangement joins TRBV30 to TRBJ1-1, with D uncertain. The CDR3 runs 14 residues. Between the trimmed V and J ends, which lost 0 bases and 1 base, there was a span of 9 bases. Germline CDR1 and CDR2: GTSNPN and SVGIG (reference sequence). CDR3 residues: CAWSVGRQNTEAFF. CDR3 DNA sequence: TGTGCCTGGAGTGTAGGCCGACAGAACACTGAAGCTTTCTTT.

The gene calls are TRBV29-1 and TRBJ2-5; perhaps TRBD1 as D (6 bases). The germline V gene has CDR1 SQVTM and CDR2 ANQGSEA. Trimming cost V 3 bases and J 0 bases, with 8 bases left between them. This CDR3 spans 13 amino acids. The CDR3 nucleotides read TGCAGCGTTGATAAGGGGGACCAAGAGACCCAGTACTTC. It codes for CSVDKGDQETQYF. The full variable domain, completed using reference TRBV29-1 and TRBJ2-5, is SAVISQKPSRDICQRGTSLTIQCQVDSQVTMMFWYRQQPGQSLTLIATANQGSEATYESGFVIDKFPISRPNLTFSTLTVSNMSPEDSSIYLCSVDKGDQETQYFGPGTRLLVL.

The genes are TRBV9 and TRBJ2-5; 9 bases map to TRBD1. The V gene end was trimmed by 3 bases and the J gene end by 2 bases; junction bases not matched to a gene: 2. There are 14 residues in the CDR3. Germline values: CDR1 SGDLS, CDR2 YYNGEE. CDR3 DNA: TGTGCCAGCAGCGAAGGACAGGGGCAAGAGACCCAGTACTTC. Protein sequence: CASSEGQGQETQYF. The complete variable domain, with remaining parts taken from reference TRBV9 and TRBJ2-5, reads DSGVTQTPKHLITATGQRVTLRCSPRSGDLSVYWYQQSLDQGLQFLIQYYNGEERAKGNILERFSAQQFPDLHSELNLSSLELGDSALYFCASSEGQGQETQYFGPGTRLLVL.

The V and J genes are TRBV5-5 and TRBJ2-1; tentative D call: TRBD1 (7 bases). Trimming took 4 bases from V and 5 from J, leaving 19 bases between them. From germline, CDR1 is SGHKS and CDR2 YYEKEE (reference sequence). CDR3 length equals 16 residues. CDR3 in DNA: TGTGCCAGCAGCCCGTACAGGGGACGGGGGAACAATGAGCAGTTCTTC. The encoded protein is CASSPYRGRGNNEQFF.

The chain recombines TRBV9 with TRBJ1-2; TRBD1 matches at 10 bases. V was clipped by 0 bases and J by 2 bases; unmatched bases: 10. The CDR3 length is 18 residues. From germline, CDR1 is SGDLS and CDR2 YYNGEE. CDR3 sequence reads: CASSVDIIPGQGNYGYTF. CDR3 nucleotide sequence: TGTGCCAGCAGCGTAGACATAATTCCGGGACAGGGGAACTATGGCTACACCTTC.

This clone was observed a single time. V and J are TRBV6-4 and TRBJ1-5; D is perhaps TRBD1 (5 bases). CDR1 MRHNA and CDR2 SNTAGT come from the germline V gene. The length of the CDR3 is 15 residues. Trimming pared 3 bases from V and 2 bases from J, leaving 11 bases between. CDR3: CASSEGGEGNQPQHF. Written as DNA, the CDR3 is TGTGCCAGCAGTGAGGGGGGTGAGGGCAATCAGCCCCAGCATTTT.